The table lists the clone carrying this T cell receptor beta chain with a count of one. What it binds is not known. TCRdb's copy holds only in-frame clones and misses some; the assay was immunoSEQ multiplex PCR. The profile shows around 140,000 clones, approximately 90% of them singletons. This sample stems from a study of T cell responses to AZD1222 COVID-19 vaccine. Study-level results: Clonal diversity was possibly underestimated; the donors were predominantly white British and more often female.

The V end was cut by 1 base, the J end by 0 bases, with 6 bases between. The germline gives CDR1 MNHNS, CDR2 SASEGT. The CDR3 is made up of 14 amino acids. Sequenced material: peripheral blood, taken on day 0 of AZD1222 vaccination. This clonotype was sampled from an adult in good health. V is TRBV6-1 and J is TRBJ1-1; D gene uncertain. Here the CDR3 DNA reads TGTGCCAGCAGTGAAGGTGGGATGAACACTGAAGCTTTCTTT. Its protein is CASSEGGMNTEAFF.